This T cell receptor (beta chain) is drawn from a study of control samples from healthy donors and cancer patients (dated by TCRdb to between 2020 and 2021). To prepare the library, the immunoSEQ multiplex PCR assay was applied. TCRdb took this table from immuneACCESS and kept in-frame rearrangements with V and J called. Such tables lack part of the clones; where checked against another copy, unresolved V genes explain under half of the gap, and the rest is unexplained. The sample table shows under 85,000 clones, and 94% are seen once. The ten largest account for roughly 6.1% of the sample. Of note for this clone: Its antigen remains unidentified. Base quality data are lacking; no much larger clone is found one base away.

CDR1 and CDR2, per the germline V gene, are MNHEY and SVGEGT. V is clipped by 2 bases and J by 8 bases, and the sequence between their germline boundaries is 11 bases long. The CDR3 spans 13 residues, from the cysteine through the phenylalanine. Only the CDR3 DNA is retained, 39 bases long and in frame from the first base. The sample consisted of blood. The chain joins TRBV6-2 or TRBV6-3 to TRBJ2-3; perhaps TRBD2 is the D gene, with 5 bases matching. This TCR was sampled from a woman aged 35 to 49 in good health. The nucleotide sequence is TGTGCCAGCAGTTACGCTTCCCGGGGTACGCAGTATTTT. The translation is CASSYASRGTQYF.